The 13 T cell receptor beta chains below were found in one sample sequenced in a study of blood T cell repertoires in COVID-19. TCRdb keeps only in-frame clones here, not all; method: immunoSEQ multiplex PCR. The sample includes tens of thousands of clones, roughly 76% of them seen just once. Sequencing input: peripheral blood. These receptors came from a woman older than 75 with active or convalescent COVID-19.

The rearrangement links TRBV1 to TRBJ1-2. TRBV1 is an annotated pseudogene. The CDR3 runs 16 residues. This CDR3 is CTSSQDTGRRVHGYTF. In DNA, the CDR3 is TGCACCAGCAGCCAAGATACGGGCCGGCGGGTTCACGGCTACACCTTC.

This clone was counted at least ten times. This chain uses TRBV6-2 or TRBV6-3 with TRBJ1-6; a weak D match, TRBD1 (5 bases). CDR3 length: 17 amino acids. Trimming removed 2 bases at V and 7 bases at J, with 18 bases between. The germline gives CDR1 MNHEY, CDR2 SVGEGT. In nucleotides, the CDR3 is TGTGCCAGCAGTTACCTCCTTCTTTCCAGGGCAAATTCACCCCTCCACTTT. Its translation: CASSYLLLSRANSPLHF.

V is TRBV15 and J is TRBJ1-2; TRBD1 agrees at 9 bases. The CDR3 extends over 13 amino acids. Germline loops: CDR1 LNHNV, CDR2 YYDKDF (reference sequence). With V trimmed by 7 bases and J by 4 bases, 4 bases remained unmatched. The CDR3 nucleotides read TGTGCCACCACCTACAGGGGGCTCTATGGCTACACCTTC. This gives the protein CATTYRGLYGYTF. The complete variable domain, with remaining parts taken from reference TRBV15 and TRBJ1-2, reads DAMVIQNPRYQVTQFGKPVTLSCSQTLNHNVMYWYQQKSSQAPKLLFHYYDKDFNNEADTPDNFQSRRPNTSFCFLDIRSPGLGDTAMYLCATTYRGLYGYTFGSGTRLTVV.

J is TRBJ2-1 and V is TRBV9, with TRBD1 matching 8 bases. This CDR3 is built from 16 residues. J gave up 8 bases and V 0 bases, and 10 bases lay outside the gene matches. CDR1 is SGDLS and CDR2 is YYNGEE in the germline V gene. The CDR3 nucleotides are TGTGCCAGCAGCGTAGCGGTGACAGGGGTGTACTATGAGCAGTTCTTC. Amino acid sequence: CASSVAVTGVYYEQFF.

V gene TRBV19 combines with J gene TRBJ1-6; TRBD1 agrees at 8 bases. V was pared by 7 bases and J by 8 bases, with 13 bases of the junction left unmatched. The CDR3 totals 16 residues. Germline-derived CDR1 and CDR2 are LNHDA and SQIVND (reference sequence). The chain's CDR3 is CASKSHPTGADSPLHF. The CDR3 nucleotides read TGTGCCAGTAAGTCCCATCCGACAGGGGCAGATTCACCCCTCCACTTT.

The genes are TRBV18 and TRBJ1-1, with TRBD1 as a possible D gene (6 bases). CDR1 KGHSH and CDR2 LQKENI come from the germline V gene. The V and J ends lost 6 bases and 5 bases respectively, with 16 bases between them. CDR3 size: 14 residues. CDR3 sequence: CASSPGGRLTEAFF. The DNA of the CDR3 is TGTGCCAGCTCGCCCGGGGGGCGCTTAACTGAAGCTTTCTTT.

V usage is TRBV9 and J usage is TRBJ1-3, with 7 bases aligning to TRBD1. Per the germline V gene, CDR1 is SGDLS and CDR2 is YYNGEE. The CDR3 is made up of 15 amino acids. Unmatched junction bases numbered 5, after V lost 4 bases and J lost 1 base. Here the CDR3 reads CASSISGGSGNTIYF. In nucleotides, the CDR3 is TGTGCCAGCAGCATTTCAGGGGGATCTGGAAACACCATATATTTT.

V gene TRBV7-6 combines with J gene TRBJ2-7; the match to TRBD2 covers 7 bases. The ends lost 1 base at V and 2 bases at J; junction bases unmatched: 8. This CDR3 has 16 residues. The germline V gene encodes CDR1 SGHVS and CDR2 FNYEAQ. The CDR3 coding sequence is TGTGCCAGCAGCTTAGTAGCGCTAGCGGAGCCCTACGAGCAGTACTTC. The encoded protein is CASSLVALAEPYEQYF.

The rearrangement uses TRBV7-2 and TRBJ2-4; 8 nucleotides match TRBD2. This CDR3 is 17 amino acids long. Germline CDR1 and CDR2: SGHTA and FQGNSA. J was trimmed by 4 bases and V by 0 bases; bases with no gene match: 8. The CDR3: CASSLAVAGLGKNIQYF. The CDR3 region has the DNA TGTGCCAGCAGCTTAGCGGTAGCGGGACTAGGTAAAAACATTCAGTACTTC.

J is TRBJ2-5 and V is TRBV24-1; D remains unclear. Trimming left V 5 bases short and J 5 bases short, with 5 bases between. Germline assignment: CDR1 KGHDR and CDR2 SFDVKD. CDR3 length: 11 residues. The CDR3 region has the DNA TGTGCCACCAGTGCGGGTGAGACCCAGTACTTC. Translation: CATSAGETQYF.

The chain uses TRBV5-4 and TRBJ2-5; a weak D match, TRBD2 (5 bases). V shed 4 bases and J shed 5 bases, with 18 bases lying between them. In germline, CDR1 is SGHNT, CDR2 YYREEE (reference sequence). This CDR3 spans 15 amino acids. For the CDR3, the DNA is TGTGCCAGCAGCCTACCGGGTCGGGGTGAGGAGACCCAGTACTTC. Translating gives CASSLPGRGEETQYF.

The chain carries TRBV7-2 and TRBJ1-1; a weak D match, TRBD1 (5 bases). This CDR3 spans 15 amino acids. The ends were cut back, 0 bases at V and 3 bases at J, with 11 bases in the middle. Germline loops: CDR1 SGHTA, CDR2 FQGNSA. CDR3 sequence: CASSLAGGMDTEAFF. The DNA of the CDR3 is TGTGCCAGCAGCTTAGCGGGGGGTATGGACACTGAAGCTTTCTTT.

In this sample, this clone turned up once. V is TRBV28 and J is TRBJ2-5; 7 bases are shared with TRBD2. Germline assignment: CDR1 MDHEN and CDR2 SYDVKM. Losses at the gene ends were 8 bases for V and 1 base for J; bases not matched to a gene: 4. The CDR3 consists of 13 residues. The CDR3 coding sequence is TGTGCCAGCCGCGGGGGTGGCCAAGAGACCCAGTACTTC. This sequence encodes CASRGGGQETQYF.